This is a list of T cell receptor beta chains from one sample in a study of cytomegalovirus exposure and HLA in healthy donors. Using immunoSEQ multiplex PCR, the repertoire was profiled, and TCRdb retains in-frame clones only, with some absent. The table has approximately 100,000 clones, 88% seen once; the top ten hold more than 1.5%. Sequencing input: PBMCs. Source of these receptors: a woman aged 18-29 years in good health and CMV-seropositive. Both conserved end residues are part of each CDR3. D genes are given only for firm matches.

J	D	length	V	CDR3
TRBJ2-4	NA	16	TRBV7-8	CASSLDDRLAKNIQYF
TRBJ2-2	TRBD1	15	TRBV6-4	CASSEWAGGTGELFF
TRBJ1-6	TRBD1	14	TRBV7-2	CASSPGQGNSPLHF
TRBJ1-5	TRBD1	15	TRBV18	CASSPETGRDQPQHF
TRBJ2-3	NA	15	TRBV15	CATSRGGTSTDTQYF
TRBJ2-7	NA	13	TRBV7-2	CASSVDSSYEQYF
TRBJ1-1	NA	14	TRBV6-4	CASSDSKPGTEAFF
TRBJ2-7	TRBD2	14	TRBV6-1	CASSGSGGADEQYF
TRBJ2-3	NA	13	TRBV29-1	CSVEGQGTDTQYF
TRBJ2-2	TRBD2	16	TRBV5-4	CASSATSGINTGELFF
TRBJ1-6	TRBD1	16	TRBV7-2	CASSLGGQFYNSPLHF
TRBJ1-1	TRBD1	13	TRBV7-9	CASSLGEDREAFF
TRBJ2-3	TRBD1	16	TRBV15	CATSRTGQGFTDTQYF
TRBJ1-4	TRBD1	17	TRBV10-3	CAISESLPGQLNEKLFF
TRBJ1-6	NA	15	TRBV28	CASLNRQLNNSPLHF
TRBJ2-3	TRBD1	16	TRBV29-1	CSVAGQGRTVTDTQYF
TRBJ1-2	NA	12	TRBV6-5	CASRPNGYGYTF
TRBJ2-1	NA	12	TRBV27	CASSSQGNEQFF
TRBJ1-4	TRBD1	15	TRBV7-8	CASSLEGQGRYKLFF
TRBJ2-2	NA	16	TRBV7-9	CAGVGSMMSNTGELFF
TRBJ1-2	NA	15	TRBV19	CASSIDSLSGYGYTF
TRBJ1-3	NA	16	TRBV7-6	CASSLSGQFSGNTIYF
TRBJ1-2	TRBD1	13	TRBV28	CASRPQGTYGYTF
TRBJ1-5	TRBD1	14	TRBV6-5	CASSGGTGNQPQHF
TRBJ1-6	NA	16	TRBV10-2	CASQTRGRGGGSPLHF
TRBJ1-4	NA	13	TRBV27	CASTPGVREKLFF
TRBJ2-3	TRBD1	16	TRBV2	CASRQTGLIRTDTQYF
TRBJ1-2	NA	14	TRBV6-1	CASSKYEDSYGYTF
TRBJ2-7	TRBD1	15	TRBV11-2	CASSKTGTGGYEQYF
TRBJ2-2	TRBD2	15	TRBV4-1	CASSQEFRGAGELFF
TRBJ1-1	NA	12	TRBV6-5	CASSGRNTEAFF
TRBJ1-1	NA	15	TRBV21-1	CASSKGRVGRTEAFF
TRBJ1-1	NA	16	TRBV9	CASSPTPGGLGAEAFF
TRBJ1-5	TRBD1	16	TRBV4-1	CASSQAGGEGNQPQHF
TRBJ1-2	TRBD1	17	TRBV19	CASSIGHRGTPLYGYTF
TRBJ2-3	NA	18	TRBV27	CASRPNGVARESTDTQYF
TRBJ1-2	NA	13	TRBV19	CASSIVSNYGYTF
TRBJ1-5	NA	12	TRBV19	CASSHSNQPQHF
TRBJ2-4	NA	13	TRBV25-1	CASSEGHKNIQYF
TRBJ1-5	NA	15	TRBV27	CASSPFRQVNQPQHF
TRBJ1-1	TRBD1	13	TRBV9	CASSVLDRTEAFF
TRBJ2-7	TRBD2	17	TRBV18	CASSPPILAGGWDEQYF
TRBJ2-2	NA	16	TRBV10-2	CASSVSTGKNTGELFF
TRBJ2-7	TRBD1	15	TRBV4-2	CASSQVRGSSYEQYF
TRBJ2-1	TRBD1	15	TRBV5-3	CARSRTGVAYNEQFF
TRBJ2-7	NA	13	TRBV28	CASSLGQSNEQYF
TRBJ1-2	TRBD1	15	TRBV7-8	CASSLRGRRNYGYTF
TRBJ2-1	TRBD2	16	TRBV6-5	CASSSVSGGPYNEQFF